This is a list of T cell receptor beta chains from one sample in a study of T cell responses to AZD1222 COVID-19 vaccine. TCRdb's copy holds only in-frame clones and misses some; the assay was immunoSEQ multiplex PCR. The sample shows some 64,000 clones, roughly 84% of them seen only once. Sample: peripheral blood, taken on day 0 of AZD1222 vaccination. These receptors were collected from an adult in good health. Each CDR3 is given with its conserved first and last residue. The D gene is left open where the match is weak. A clone size is listed for some rows: how often the clone was seen (once, few, many), or a class if it is expanded.

d_call j_call v_call cdr3_length clone_size cdr3_nt cdr3_aa
NA TRBJ2-2 TRBV12-1 16 few TGTGCCAGCAGCTCTCCGGCCAGCGGACCCACCGGGGAGCTGTTTTTT CASSSPASGPTGELFF
NA TRBJ2-3 TRBV9 15 NA TGTGCCAGCAGCGTAGACCGTTGGGGAGCAGATACGCAGTATTTT CASSVDRWGADTQYF
NA TRBJ1-5 TRBV7-2 11 NA TGTGCCAGCAGCTTTTCAGGGCCCCAGCATTTT CASSFSGPQHF
NA TRBJ1-2 TRBV4-1 15 NA TGCGCCAGCAGCCAAGAGAGCAGGGCTGGCTATGGCTACACCTTC CASSQESRAGYGYTF
TRBD1 TRBJ2-7 TRBV4-2 18 few TGTGCCCCCACCCAAGACGACTGGGGGACAGGCAAACCTTACGAGCAGTACTTC CAPTQDDWGTGKPYEQYF
NA TRBJ2-7 TRBV3-1/TRBV3-2 15 once TGTGCCAGCAGGCGAGGAAGCGGAAGCTCCTACGAGCAGTACTTC CASRRGSGSSYEQYF
TRBD2 TRBJ2-4 TRBV6-2/TRBV6-3 16 NA TGTGCCCGCCGCCGCGCGGCCGGGGGGGCCCGAGACATTCAGTACTTC CARRRAAGGARDIQYF
TRBD1 TRBJ2-7 TRBV28 14 NA TGTGCCAGCATCTCGGGACAGTCAACCTACGAGCAGTACTTC CASISGQSTYEQYF
NA TRBJ1-1 TRBV28 13 once TGTGCCAGCAGCCCAAGGGTGGGGACTGAAGCTTTCTTT CASSPRVGTEAFF
TRBD2 TRBJ2-3 TRBV9 17 NA TGTGCCAGCAGCGCCGTACTAGCGGGGGGGGGCACAGATACGCAGTATTTT CASSAVLAGGGTDTQYF
NA TRBJ2-7 TRBV6-6 14 NA TGTGCCAGCAGTTACTTTTTAGGGGCCTACGAGCAGTACTTC CASSYFLGAYEQYF
NA TRBJ1-1 TRBV29-1 12 NA TGCAGCGTTGTCTGGCTGAACACTGAAGCTTTCTTT CSVVWLNTEAFF
TRBD1 TRBJ2-1 TRBV11-3 14 NA TGTGCCAGCAGCTTAGGGGACAGTTACAATGAGCAGTTCTTC CASSLGDSYNEQFF
TRBD2 TRBJ2-1 TRBV2 15 NA TGTGCCAGCAGTGAATGGCTAGCGGGGGGGAATGAGCAGTTCTTC CASSEWLAGGNEQFF
TRBD1 TRBJ1-1 TRBV9 16 NA TGTGCCAGCAGCATGGGACAGCGCTTCATGAACACTGAAGCTTTCTTT CASSMGQRFMNTEAFF
TRBD1 TRBJ1-4 TRBV6-5 15 NA TGTGCCAGCAGAAAAACCGGGACAGGGGATGAAAAACTGTTTTTT CASRKTGTGDEKLFF
NA TRBJ2-7 TRBV2 14 NA TGTGCCAGCATCCGAACCGGGACTCTCCACGAGCAGTACTTC CASIRTGTLHEQYF
NA TRBJ2-7 TRBV6-5 14 NA TGTGCCAGCAGTTACGCCGAGAGACTAAAACAGCAGTACTTC CASSYAERLKQQYF
NA TRBJ1-2 TRBV4-1 17 NA TGCGCCAGCAGCCCTGGGGGCGTAGGGAGCATGGACTATGGCTACACCTTC CASSPGGVGSMDYGYTF
NA TRBJ1-6 TRBV5-1 15 NA TGCGCCAGCAGCTTGGCCCCGGCCTCTAATTCACCCCTCCACTTT CASSLAPASNSPLHF
NA TRBJ2-5 TRBV5-6 13 NA TGTGCCAGCAGCTTCACCAGACAGGAGACCCAGTACTTC CASSFTRQETQYF
NA TRBJ2-1 TRBV2 13 NA TGTGCCAGCAGTGATAGAGGGGACAATGAGCAGTTCTTC CASSDRGDNEQFF
NA TRBJ1-5 TRBV5-6 15 NA TGTGCCAGCAGCCATCGGAACGGGGCAAGGCAGCCCCAGCATTTT CASSHRNGARQPQHF
NA TRBJ2-7 TRBV5-8 12 once TGTGCCAGCAGCATTCTATTCTACGAGCAGTACTTC CASSILFYEQYF
NA TRBJ2-3 TRBV9 13 NA TGTGCCAGCAGCCCCCAGGTCGGGGGAGAGCAGTATTTT CASSPQVGGEQYF
NA TRBJ1-6 TRBV27 15 NA TGTGCCAGCAGCCCGGGTGCGGGATGGGATTCACCCCTCCACTTT CASSPGAGWDSPLHF
NA TRBJ2-5 TRBV13 14 NA TGTGCCAGCAGCTTGGCAGGGAACCAAGAGACCCAGTACTTC CASSLAGNQETQYF
NA TRBJ1-4 TRBV4-2 13 NA TGTGCCAGCAGATCTGGTGGGGATGAAAAACTGTTTTTT CASRSGGDEKLFF
NA TRBJ1-5 TRBV19 14 NA TGTGCCAGTAGTATTCGTGATAGCAATCAGCCCCAGCATTTT CASSIRDSNQPQHF
TRBD1 TRBJ2-1 TRBV5-6 15 once TGTGCCAGCAGTCGGGTGGGGACAGCCACGAATGAGCAGTTCTTC CASSRVGTATNEQFF
NA TRBJ2-6 TRBV15 17 few TGTGCCACCAGCAGGGCAGAGCTCCTCTCTGGGGCCAACGTCCTGACTTTC CATSRAELLSGANVLTF
NA TRBJ1-2 TRBV7-2 13 few TGTGCCAGCAGCTTAGATCCGTTGGATGGCTACACCTTC CASSLDPLDGYTF
NA TRBJ1-3 TRBV4-2 17 NA TGTGCCAGCAGCCACCCCAGCCAGGGATTTTCTGGAAACACCATATATTTT CASSHPSQGFSGNTIYF
TRBD1 TRBJ1-1 TRBV18 14 NA TGTGCCAGCTCACTATCTACAGGGGATCGGGAAGCTTTCTTT CASSLSTGDREAFF
TRBD1 TRBJ2-7 TRBV5-5 14 NA TGTGCCAGCAGCCGGGACAGGGAATACTACGAGCAGTACTTC CASSRDREYYEQYF
TRBD2 TRBJ2-1 TRBV6-2/TRBV6-3 15 NA TGTGCCAGCAGTTACATCACTAGCGGATACAATGAGCAGTTCTTC CASSYITSGYNEQFF
NA TRBJ2-7 TRBV4-2 14 NA TGTGCCAGCAGTTCAAGCCTCCAGAGCTACGAGCAGTACTTC CASSSSLQSYEQYF
NA TRBJ1-5 TRBV18 18 NA TGTGCCAGCTCACCAGATCGGGTTGGCAGAGATAGCAATCAGCCCCAGCATTTT CASSPDRVGRDSNQPQHF
NA TRBJ2-6 TRBV28 14 NA TGTGCCAGCAGTTTGTTAGCTGGGGCCAACGTCCTGACTTTC CASSLLAGANVLTF
NA TRBJ1-2 TRBV19 13 NA TGTGCCAGTACGCCAGGGATCTACTATGGCTACACCTTC CASTPGIYYGYTF
NA TRBJ2-1 TRBV3-1/TRBV3-2 16 NA TGTGCCAGCAGCCAAGGTATCCGGCACTCCTACAATGAGCAGTTCTTC CASSQGIRHSYNEQFF
NA TRBJ2-1 TRBV6-1 17 once TGTGCCAGCAGTGAAGAGGCAGGGTTGAGCTCCTACAATGAGCAGTTCTTC CASSEEAGLSSYNEQFF
NA TRBJ2-7 TRBV11-1 13 NA TGTGCCAGCAGCAGGGACCCTAACTACGAGCAGTACTTC CASSRDPNYEQYF
NA TRBJ1-5 TRBV27 12 NA TGTGCCAGCAGTCCAAGCAATCAGCCCCAGCATTTT CASSPSNQPQHF
NA TRBJ1-4 TRBV5-6 15 NA TGTGCCAGCAGCTTGGAAACTTATGCTAATGAAAAACTGTTTTTT CASSLETYANEKLFF
TRBD1 TRBJ1-5 TRBV28 17 NA TGTGCCAGCACCCCTCTCGGACAGGCCGCGCCGGTTCAGCCCCAGCATTTT CASTPLGQAAPVQPQHF
NA TRBJ1-2 TRBV16 16 NA TGTGCCAGCAGCCGACAAACGGGTACAGACCCGTATGGCTACACCTTC CASSRQTGTDPYGYTF
NA TRBJ1-3 TRBV13 17 NA TGTGCCAGCAGCCCCGGCCCCCAGGGATCCCCTGGAAACACCATATATTTT CASSPGPQGSPGNTIYF
NA TRBJ2-7 TRBV2 13 NA TGTGCCAGCAGTGTGACATTCTCCTACGAGCAGTACTTC CASSVTFSYEQYF
TRBD1 TRBJ2-3 TRBV28 15 NA TGTGCCAGCAACGTCCAGGGGGCTAGCACAGATACGCAGTATTTT CASNVQGASTDTQYF
NA TRBJ1-1 TRBV6-2/TRBV6-3 14 NA TGTGCCAGCAGTTTTGAACCTGGGGGGACTGAAGCTTTCTTT CASSFEPGGTEAFF